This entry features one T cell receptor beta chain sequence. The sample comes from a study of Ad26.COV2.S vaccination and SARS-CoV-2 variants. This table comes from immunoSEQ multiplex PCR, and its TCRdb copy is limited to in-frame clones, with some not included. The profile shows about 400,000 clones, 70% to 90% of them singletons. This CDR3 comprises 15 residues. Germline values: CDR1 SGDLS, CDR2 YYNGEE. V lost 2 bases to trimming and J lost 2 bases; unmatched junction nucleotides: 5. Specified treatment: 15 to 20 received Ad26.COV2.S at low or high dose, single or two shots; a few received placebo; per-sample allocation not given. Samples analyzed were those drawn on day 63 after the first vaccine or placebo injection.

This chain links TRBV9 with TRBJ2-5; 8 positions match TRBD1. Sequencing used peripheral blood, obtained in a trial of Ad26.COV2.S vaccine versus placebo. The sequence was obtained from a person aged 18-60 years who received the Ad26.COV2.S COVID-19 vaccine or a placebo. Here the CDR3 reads CASSVDWDRQETQYF. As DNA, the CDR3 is TGTGCCAGCAGCGTCGATTGGGACAGGCAAGAGACCCAGTACTTC.